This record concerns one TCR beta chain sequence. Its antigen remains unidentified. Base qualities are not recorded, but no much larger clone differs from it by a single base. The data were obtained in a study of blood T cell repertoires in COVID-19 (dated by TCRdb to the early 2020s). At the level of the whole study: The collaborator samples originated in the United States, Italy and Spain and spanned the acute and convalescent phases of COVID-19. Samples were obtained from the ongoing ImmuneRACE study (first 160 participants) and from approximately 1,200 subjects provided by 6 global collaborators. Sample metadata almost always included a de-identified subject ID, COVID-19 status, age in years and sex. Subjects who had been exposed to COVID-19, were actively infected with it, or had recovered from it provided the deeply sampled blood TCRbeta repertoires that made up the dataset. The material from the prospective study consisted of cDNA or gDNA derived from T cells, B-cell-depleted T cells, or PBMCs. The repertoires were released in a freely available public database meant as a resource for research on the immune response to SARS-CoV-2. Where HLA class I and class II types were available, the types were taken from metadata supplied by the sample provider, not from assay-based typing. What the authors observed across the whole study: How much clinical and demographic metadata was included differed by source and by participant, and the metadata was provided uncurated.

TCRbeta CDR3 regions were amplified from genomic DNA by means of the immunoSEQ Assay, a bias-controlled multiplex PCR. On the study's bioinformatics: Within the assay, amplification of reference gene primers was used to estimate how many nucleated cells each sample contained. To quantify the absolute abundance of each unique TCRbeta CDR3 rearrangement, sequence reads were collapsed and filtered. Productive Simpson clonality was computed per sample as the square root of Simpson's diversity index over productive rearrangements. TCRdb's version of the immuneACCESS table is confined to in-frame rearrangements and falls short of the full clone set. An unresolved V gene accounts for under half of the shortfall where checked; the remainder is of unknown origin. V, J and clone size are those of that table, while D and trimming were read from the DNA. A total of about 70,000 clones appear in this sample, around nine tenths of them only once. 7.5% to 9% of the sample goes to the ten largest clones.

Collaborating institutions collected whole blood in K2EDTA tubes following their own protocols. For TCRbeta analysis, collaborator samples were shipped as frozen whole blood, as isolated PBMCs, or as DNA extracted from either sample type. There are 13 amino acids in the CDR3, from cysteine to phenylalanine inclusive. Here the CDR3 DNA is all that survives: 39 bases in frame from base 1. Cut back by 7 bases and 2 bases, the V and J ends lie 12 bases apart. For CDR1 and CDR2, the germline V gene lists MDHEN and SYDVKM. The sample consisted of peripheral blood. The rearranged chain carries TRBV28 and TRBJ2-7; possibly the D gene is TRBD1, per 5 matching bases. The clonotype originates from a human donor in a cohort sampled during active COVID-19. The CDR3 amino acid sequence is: CASTGLGTYEQYF. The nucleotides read TGTGCCAGCACAGGGTTAGGGACCTACGAGCAGTACTTC.